This record looks at one T cell receptor beta chain sequence and its context. Antigen specificity is unknown. Being one base from a much bigger clone, this may be a read error. CDR3 length equals 14 residues. CDR1 is MDHEN and CDR2 is SYDVKM in the germline V gene. This record belongs to a study of human T cells and chemical hapten exposure. At the level of the study: Predominantly women, the patients had alopecia areata, totalis or universalis.

General study points: Expanded TCR counts at PT1 were positively correlated with the patch test score.

Library construction involved attaching unique molecular identifiers to individual cDNA molecules, which allowed quantitative, reproducible TCR counting. Each CDR3 protein gets one entry after TCRdb re-called the RACE reads with MiXCR. Here the sample spans about 190,000 distinct CDR3 sequences, under 25% being singletons. Time point in this sample: patch test 3, about 24 weeks after DPC sensitization. Treatment: therapeutic diphenylcyclopropenone sensitization with weekly scalp DPC. The rearrangement joins TRBV28 to TRBJ1-2; the D gene is possibly TRBD1 (5 bases). This specimen consisted of whole blood, obtained in connection with sensitization to the hapten diphenylcyclopropenone (DPC). This receptor was obtained from a woman aged 40 to 50 with alopecia areata. Some clones in this sample may be carry-over from other donors' samples. The CDR3 sequence: CASSSRSRGYGCTF. The CDR3 DNA reads TGTGCCAGCAGTTCCCGATCCCGGGGGTATGGCTGCACCTTC.